Each of the 18 T cell receptor beta chains below was sequenced from the same sample in a study of T cell repertoires in cytomegalovirus infection. Each CDR3 protein is one row after TCRdb ran MiXCR on the reads. Of around 530,000 distinct CDR3 sequences listed, more than 15% are singletons. What was sequenced was CD8+ T cells from PBMCs. Receptor source: a human donor in good health (CMV status not recorded). Some clones in this sample may be carry-over from other donors' samples.

This clonotype was seen a handful of times. The rearrangement joins TRBV14 to TRBJ2-7, with 10 bases lining up with TRBD2. V lost 2 bases and J lost 4; bases outside the gene matches: 14. The CDR3 runs 18 residues. Germline CDR1 SGHDN, CDR2 FVKESK. In DNA, the CDR3 is TGTGCCAGCAGCCAACTTGGGACTAGCGCGGCCGTTGGATACGAGCAGTACTTC. Translation gives CASSQLGTSAAVGYEQYF.

This chain joins TRBV6-5 and TRBJ2-2; D uncertain. In germline, CDR1 is MNHEY, CDR2 SVGAGI. Trimming stripped 6 bases from V and 2 bases from J, with 10 bases between. This CDR3 region has 14 residues. The CDR3 nucleotides are TGTGCCAGCAGGAACTCAGTAAACACCGGGGAGCTGTTTTTT. Amino acids: CASRNSVNTGELFF.

This clonotype occurred many times. The V and J genes are TRBV6-1 and TRBJ2-1, with TRBD2 matching 8 bases. The V gene's germline CDR1 is MNHNS and CDR2 SASEGT. With V trimmed by 5 bases and J by 8 bases, 5 bases remained unmatched. This CDR3 has 13 residues. As DNA, the CDR3 is TGTGCCAGCAGTAAGCGGGGGAGGTATGAGCAGTTCTTC. The encoded protein is CASSKRGRYEQFF.

In this sample, this clonotype turned up many times. The rearrangement links TRBV28 to TRBJ1-5, with a tentative D call TRBD1 (5 bases). This CDR3 spans 15 amino acids. V was shortened by 5 bases and J by 9 bases, with 20 bases between the two germline ends. The germline V gene encodes CDR1 MDHEN and CDR2 SYDVKM. The CDR3 loop reads CASSPSGGVLGPQHF. Written as DNA, the CDR3 is TGTGCCAGCAGTCCCTCGGGGGGGGTGTTAGGGCCCCAGCATTTT.

This clonotype was counted a few times. The chain uses TRBV27 and TRBJ2-1; 7 bases line up with TRBD2. CDR3 length equals 16 residues. Looked up from germline, CDR1 is MNHEY and CDR2 is SMNVEV (reference sequence). V lost 6 bases and J lost 4; bases outside the gene matches: 12. CDR3 amino acids: CASSPRELALYNEQFF. DNA of the CDR3: TGTGCCAGCAGCCCCAGGGAACTAGCGTTGTACAATGAGCAGTTCTTC.

A few counts support this clonotype. The chain carries TRBV20-1 and TRBJ2-7; tentative D call: TRBD1 (5 bases). The germline V gene encodes CDR1 DFQATT and CDR2 SNEGSKA (reference sequence). Trimming took off 0 bases at V and 3 bases at J, with 9 bases between the two ends. This CDR3 has 13 residues. The CDR3 DNA is TGCAGTGCTAGAGATCGACAGAACTACGAGCAGTACTTC. Its protein product is CSARDRQNYEQYF.

This clonotype has only a few counts. The V gene is TRBV10-2, the J gene TRBJ2-7, with no clear D. Trimming took off 8 bases at V and 6 bases at J, with 11 bases between the two ends. The CDR3 consists of 11 residues. Germline V gives CDR1 WSHSY, CDR2 SAAADI. The CDR3 spells CASATGREQYF. The CDR3 nucleotides are TGCGCCAGCGCGACGGGCCGCGAGCAGTACTTC.

A few counts support this clonotype. The chain employs TRBV20-1 and TRBJ2-7, with 16 positions matching TRBD2. With 0 bases clipped from V and 5 bases from J, the junction kept 10 bases outside the gene matches. The CDR3 is 18 residues long. The germline CDR1 and CDR2 sequences are DFQATT and SNEGSKA (reference sequence). The CDR3 DNA sequence: TGCAGTGCTAGAGACTCCGGGACTAGCGGGGGGGCGGTGCACGAGCAGTACTTC. The encoded protein is CSARDSGTSGGAVHEQYF.

The CDR3 DNA sequence: TGCGCCAGCAGCTGTACACCGGGACAGTCAATCAATAGCAATCAGCCCCAGCATTTT. Translation gives CASSCTPGQSINSNQPQHF. The chain couples TRBV5-1 to TRBJ1-5; TRBD1 agrees at 7 bases. Germline V gene lookup returns CDR1 SGHRS and CDR2 YFSETQ. This CDR3 is built from 19 residues. Germline trimming cut 3 bases from V and 0 bases from J; bases unmatched to any gene: 15.

V usage is TRBV14 and J usage is TRBJ2-2; D is possibly TRBD2 (5 bases). This CDR3 region has 16 residues. The V gene lost 4 bases and the J gene lost 5 bases, with 17 bases spanning the gap. The germline V gene encodes CDR1 SGHDN and CDR2 FVKESK. The CDR3 nucleotides are TGTGCCAGCAGCCTCCGGTCGGGGAGATTAACCGGGGAGCTGTTTTTT. Residues: CASSLRSGRLTGELFF. The full variable domain, its missing parts supplied by reference TRBV14 and TRBJ2-2, is EAGVTQFPSHSVIEKGQTVTLRCDPISGHDNLYWYRRVMGKEIKFLLHFVKESKQDESGMPNNRFLAERTGGTYSTLKVQPAELEDSGVYFCASSLRSGRLTGELFFGEGSRLTVL.

This clonotype showed up just a few times. The chain couples TRBV5-1 to TRBJ2-1; TRBD1 agrees at 8 bases. The V gene end was trimmed by 0 bases and the J gene end by 1 base; junction bases not matched to a gene: 6. Germline V gives CDR1 SGHRS, CDR2 YFSETQ. This CDR3 has 17 amino acids. CDR3: CASSLARQGRSYNEQFF. The CDR3 bases are TGCGCCAGCAGCTTGGCCCGACAGGGGCGATCCTACAATGAGCAGTTCTTC.

The J gene is TRBJ1-6, the V gene TRBV28; D remains unclear. Trimming removed 8 bases from V and 10 bases from J, with 18 bases in between. This CDR3 contains 14 residues. CDR1 MDHEN and CDR2 SYDVKM come from the germline V gene. The CDR3 bases are TGTGCCAGCGAGGCCCGCAGACTCGGGTCACCCCTCCACTTT. Translated, it gives CASEARRLGSPLHF.

This clonotype was observed a few times. This sequence joins TRBV20-1 and TRBJ2-1; TRBD2 is a possible D gene (5 bases). The CDR3 is made up of 20 amino acids. The germline V and J ends were trimmed by 3 bases and 3 bases, with 30 bases remaining between them. Germline values: CDR1 DFQATT, CDR2 SNEGSKA (reference sequence). Written as DNA, the CDR3 is TGCAGTGCTAGCCTCACGGGAACCCCTCTCCTAACCAGAAGCTACAATGAGCAGTTCTTC. Translated: CSASLTGTPLLTRSYNEQFF.

This clonotype was seen more than once but under ten times. This chain uses TRBV6-6 with TRBJ2-7; possible D gene TRBD2, 6 bases. V shed 4 bases and J shed 6 bases, with 19 bases lying between them. The CDR3 loop spans 15 amino acids. Germline assignment: CDR1 MNHNY and CDR2 SVGAGI (reference sequence). The CDR3, as DNA: TGTGCCAGCAGTTTTCCGGGACTGGGGGAAGGCGAGCAGTACTTC. Translation gives CASSFPGLGEGEQYF.

This clonotype showed up many times. This chain links TRBV7-3 with TRBJ2-1, with 11 positions matching TRBD2. The V and J ends lost 2 bases and 8 bases, in that order; junction bases with no gene match: 5. CDR3 length: 15 amino acids. Germline V gene sequence: CDR1 SGHTA, CDR2 FQGTGA. This CDR3 reads CASSLDSGRAYEQFF. The CDR3, as DNA: TGTGCCAGCAGCTTAGATAGCGGGAGGGCCTATGAGCAGTTCTTC.

Many counts were recorded for this clonotype. V usage is TRBV6-5 and J usage is TRBJ2-7; no reliable D call. CDR3 length: 11 residues. V lost 10 bases and J lost 6, with 13 bases in between. Germline-derived CDR1 and CDR2 are MNHEY and SVGAGI. The CDR3 sequence: CATRQGSEQYF. The CDR3 nucleotides are TGTGCCACCCGCCAAGGGTCCGAGCAGTACTTC.

There are a few counts of this clonotype. This chain links TRBV28 with TRBJ2-5; 14 bases are shared with TRBD2. J was trimmed by 5 bases and V by 5 bases; bases with no gene match: 13. The CDR3 covers 18 residues. Looked up from germline, CDR1 is MDHEN and CDR2 is SYDVKM. CDR3 residues: CASSPGLAGGPRSETQYF. The DNA for the CDR3 is TGTGCCAGCAGTCCCGGACTAGCGGGAGGCCCAAGATCCGAGACCCAGTACTTC.

This clonotype was counted only a few times. The genes are TRBV20-1 and TRBJ1-2, with 7 bases aligning to TRBD1. CDR3 size: 14 residues. Germline V CDR1 and CDR2: DFQATT, SNEGSKA (reference sequence). Trimming took 3 bases from V and 4 from J; bases not matched to a gene: 8. The CDR3 is CSARLRDSRYGYTF. In nucleotides, the CDR3 is TGCAGTGCTAGGCTTCGGGACAGCCGCTATGGCTACACCTTC.